This TCR beta chain derives from a study of blood T cell repertoires in COVID-19. The ends lost 6 bases at V and 4 bases at J; junction bases unmatched: 5. The germline V gene encodes CDR1 MDHEN and CDR2 SYDVKM. This CDR3 is built from 13 residues. Sequenced by immunoSEQ multiplex PCR; TCRdb stores in-frame clones only, minus some. The sample shows hundreds of thousands of clones, 83% of them seen only once. In the case of this clone: The same CDR3 also results from other DNA sequences found in this sample.

V usage is TRBV28 and J usage is TRBJ1-2; 7 bases are a match to TRBD1. The specimen sequenced was peripheral blood. This clonotype originated in a woman in her 30s with COVID-19, enrolled during active disease. This chain's CDR3 is CASSLGQLYGYTF. For the CDR3, the DNA is TGTGCCAGCAGCCTGGGACAGCTCTATGGCTACACCTTC.